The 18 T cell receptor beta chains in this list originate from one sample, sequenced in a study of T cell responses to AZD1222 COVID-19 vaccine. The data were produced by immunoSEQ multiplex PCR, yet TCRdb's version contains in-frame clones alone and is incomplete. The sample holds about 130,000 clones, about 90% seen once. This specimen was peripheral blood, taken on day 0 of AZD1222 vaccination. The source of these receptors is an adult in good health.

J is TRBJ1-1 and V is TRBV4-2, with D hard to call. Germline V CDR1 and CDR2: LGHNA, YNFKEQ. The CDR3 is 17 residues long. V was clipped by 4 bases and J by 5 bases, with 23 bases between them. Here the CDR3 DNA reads TGTGCCAGCAGCCGAGCACCTGGGAGAGAATCACCTACTGAAGCTTTCTTT. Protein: CASSRAPGRESPTEAFF.

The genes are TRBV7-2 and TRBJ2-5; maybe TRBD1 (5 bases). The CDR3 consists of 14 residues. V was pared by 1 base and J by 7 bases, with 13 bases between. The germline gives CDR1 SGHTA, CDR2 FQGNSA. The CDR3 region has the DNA TGTGCCAGCAGCTTAGATACCAGGGCCGGGACCCAGTACTTC. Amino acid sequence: CASSLDTRAGTQYF. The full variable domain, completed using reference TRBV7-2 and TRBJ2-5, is GAGVSQSPSNKVTEKGKDVELRCDPISGHTALYWYRQSLGQGLEFLIYFQGNSAPDKSGLPSDRFSAERTGGSVSTLTIQRTQQEDSAVYLCASSLDTRAGTQYFGPGTRLLVL.

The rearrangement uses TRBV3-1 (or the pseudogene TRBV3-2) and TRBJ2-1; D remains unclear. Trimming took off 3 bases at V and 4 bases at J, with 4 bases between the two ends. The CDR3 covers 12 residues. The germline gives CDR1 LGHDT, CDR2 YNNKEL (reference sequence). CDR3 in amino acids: CASSQLYNEQFF. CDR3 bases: TGTGCCAGCAGCCAGCTATACAATGAGCAGTTCTTC.

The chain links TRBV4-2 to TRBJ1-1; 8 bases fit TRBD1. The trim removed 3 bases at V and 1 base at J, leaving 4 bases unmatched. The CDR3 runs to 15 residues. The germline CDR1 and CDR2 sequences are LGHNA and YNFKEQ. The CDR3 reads CASSQLQGENTEAFF. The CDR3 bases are TGTGCCAGCAGCCAGTTACAGGGGGAGAACACTGAAGCTTTCTTT.

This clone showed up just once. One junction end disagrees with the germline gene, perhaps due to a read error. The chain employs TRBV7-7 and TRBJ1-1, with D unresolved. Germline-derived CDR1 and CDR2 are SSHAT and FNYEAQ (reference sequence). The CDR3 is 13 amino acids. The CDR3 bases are TGTGCTAGCAGCTTAACAGAGAACACTGAAGCTTTCTTT. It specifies CASSLTENTEAFF.

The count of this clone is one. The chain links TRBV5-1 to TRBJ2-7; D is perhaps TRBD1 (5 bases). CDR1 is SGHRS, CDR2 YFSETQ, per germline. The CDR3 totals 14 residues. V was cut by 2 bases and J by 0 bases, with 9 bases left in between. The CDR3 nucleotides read TGCGCCAGCAGCTTCTCGGACACCTCCTACGAGCAGTACTTC. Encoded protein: CASSFSDTSYEQYF. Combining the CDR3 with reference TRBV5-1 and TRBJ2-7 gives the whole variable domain KAGVTQTPRYLIKTRGQQVTLSCSPISGHRSVSWYQQTPGQGLQFLFEYFSETQRNKGNFPGRFSGRQFSNSRSEMNVSTLELGDSALYLCASSFSDTSYEQYFGPGTRLTVT.

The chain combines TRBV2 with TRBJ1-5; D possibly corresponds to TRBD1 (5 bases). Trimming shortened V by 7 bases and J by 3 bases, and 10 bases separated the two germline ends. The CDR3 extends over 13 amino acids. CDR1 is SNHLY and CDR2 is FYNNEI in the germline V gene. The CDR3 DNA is TGTGCCAGCACGAGAGGGGACAATCAGCCCCAGCATTTT. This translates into CASTRGDNQPQHF.

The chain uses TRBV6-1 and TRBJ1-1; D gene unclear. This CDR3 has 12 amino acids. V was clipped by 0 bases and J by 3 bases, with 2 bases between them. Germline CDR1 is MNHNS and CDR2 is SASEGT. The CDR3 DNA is TGTGCCAGCAGTGAAGCGTACACTGAAGCTTTCTTT. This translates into CASSEAYTEAFF.

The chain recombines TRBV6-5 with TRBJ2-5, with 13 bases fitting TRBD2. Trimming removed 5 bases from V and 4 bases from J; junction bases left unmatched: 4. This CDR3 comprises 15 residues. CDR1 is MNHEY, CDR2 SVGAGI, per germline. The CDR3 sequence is CASSRTSGGPETQYF. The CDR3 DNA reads TGTGCCAGCAGTCGGACTAGCGGGGGACCAGAGACCCAGTACTTC.

The CDR3 DNA follows: TGTGCCAGCAGTTACTCGCCGGGTTACAATGAGCAGTTCTTC. It specifies CASSYSPGYNEQFF. This chain joins TRBV6-5 and TRBJ2-1; D is unresolved. CDR1 is MNHEY, CDR2 SVGAGI, per germline. The CDR3 is 14 amino acids. V gave up 0 bases and J gave up 4 bases, with 7 bases separating them.

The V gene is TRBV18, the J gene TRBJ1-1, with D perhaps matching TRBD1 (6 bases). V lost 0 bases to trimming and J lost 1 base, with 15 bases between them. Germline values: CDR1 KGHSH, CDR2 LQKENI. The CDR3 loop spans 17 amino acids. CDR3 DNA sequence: TGTGCCAGCTCACCACCGGGGCGGGGGGGACAGAACACTGAAGCTTTCTTT. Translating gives CASSPPGRGGQNTEAFF.

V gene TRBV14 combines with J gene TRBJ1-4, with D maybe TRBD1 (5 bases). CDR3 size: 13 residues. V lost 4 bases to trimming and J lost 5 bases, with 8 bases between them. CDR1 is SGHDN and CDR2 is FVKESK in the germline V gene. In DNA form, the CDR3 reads TGTGCCAGCAGCCGGGGACCGAATGAAAAACTGTTTTTT. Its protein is CASSRGPNEKLFF.

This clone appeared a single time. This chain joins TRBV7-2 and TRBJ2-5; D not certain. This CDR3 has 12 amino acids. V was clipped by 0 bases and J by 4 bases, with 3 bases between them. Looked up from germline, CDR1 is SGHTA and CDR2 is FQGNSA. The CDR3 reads CASSLALETQYF. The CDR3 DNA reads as TGTGCCAGCAGCTTAGCGCTAGAGACCCAGTACTTC. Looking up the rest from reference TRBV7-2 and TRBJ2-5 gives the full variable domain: GAGVSQSPSNKVTEKGKDVELRCDPISGHTALYWYRQSLGQGLEFLIYFQGNSAPDKSGLPSDRFSAERTGGSVSTLTIQRTQQEDSAVYLCASSLALETQYFGPGTRLLVL.

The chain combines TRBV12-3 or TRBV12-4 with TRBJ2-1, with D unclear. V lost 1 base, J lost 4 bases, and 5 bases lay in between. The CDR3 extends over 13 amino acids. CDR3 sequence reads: CASSLGIYNEQFF. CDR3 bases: TGTGCCAGCAGTTTAGGAATTTACAATGAGCAGTTCTTC.

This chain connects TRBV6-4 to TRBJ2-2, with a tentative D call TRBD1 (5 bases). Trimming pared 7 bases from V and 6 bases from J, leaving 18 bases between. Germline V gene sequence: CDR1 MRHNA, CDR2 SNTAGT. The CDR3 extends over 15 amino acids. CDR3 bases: TGTGCCAGCACCGAAAAGCCCGGACAATCCGGGGAGCTGTTTTTT. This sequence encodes CASTEKPGQSGELFF.

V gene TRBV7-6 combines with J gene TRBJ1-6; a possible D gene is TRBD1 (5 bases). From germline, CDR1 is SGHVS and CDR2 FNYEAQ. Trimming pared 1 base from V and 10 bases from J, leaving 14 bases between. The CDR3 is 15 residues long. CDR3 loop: CASSLDQGLVSPLHF. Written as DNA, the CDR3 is TGTGCCAGCAGCTTAGACCAGGGTTTGGTGTCACCCCTCCACTTT.

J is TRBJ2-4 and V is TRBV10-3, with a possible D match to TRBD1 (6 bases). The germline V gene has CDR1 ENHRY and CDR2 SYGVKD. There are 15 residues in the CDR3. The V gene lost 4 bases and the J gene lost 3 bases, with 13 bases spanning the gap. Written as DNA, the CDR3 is TGTGCCATCAGTGCAGGGGACGGAGGCAAAAACATTCAGTACTTC. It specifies CAISAGDGGKNIQYF.

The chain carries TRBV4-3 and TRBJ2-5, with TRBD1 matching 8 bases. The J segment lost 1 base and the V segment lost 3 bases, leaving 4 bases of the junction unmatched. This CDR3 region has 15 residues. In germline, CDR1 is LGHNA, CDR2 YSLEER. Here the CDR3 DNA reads TGCGCCAGCAGCCAGCAACAGGGGGGCCAAGAGACCCAGTACTTC. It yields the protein CASSQQQGGQETQYF.